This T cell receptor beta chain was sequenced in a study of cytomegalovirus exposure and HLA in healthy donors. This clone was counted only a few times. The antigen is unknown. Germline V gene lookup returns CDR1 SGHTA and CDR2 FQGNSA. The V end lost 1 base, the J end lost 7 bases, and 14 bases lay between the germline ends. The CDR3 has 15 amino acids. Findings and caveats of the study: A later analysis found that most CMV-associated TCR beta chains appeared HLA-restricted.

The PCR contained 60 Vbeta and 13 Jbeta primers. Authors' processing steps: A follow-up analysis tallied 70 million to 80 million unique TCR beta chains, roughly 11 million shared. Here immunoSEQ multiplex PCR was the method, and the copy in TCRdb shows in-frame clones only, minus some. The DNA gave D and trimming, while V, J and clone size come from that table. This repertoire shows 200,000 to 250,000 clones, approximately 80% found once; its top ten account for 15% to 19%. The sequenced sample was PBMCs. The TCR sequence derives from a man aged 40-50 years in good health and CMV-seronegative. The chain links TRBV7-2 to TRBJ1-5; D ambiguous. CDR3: CASSLVGEAGQPQHF. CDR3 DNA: TGTGCCAGCAGCTTAGTTGGCGAGGCTGGGCAGCCCCAGCATTTT.